This T cell receptor (beta chain) was recovered during a study of blood T cells in healthy people across ages. Findings and caveats of the study: Across the age range, TCR beta diversity per million T cells fell in a roughly linear way.

The sample holds a few counts of this clonotype. What it binds is unknown. A junction boundary mismatches the germline segment, possibly from a read error. Using a J-beta primer mix together with a sample-barcoded 5' primer, a second PCR was run for about 7 to 12 cycles. TCRdb redid the calling of the 5' RACE reads with MiXCR, one entry per CDR3 protein. This sample has around 1,000,000 distinct CDR3 sequences, with 20% to 25% found just once. Donor samples were obtained from healthy Caucasian individuals from Russia, aged about 6 to 95. Every sample had a minimum of 6.5 million PBMCs isolated. Germline V gene sequence: CDR1 DFQATT, CDR2 SNEGSKA (reference sequence). This CDR3 is 16 amino acids long. The data also belong to a second study, concerning T cells of mothers and their children.

The material sequenced was blood. This chain connects TRBV20-1 to TRBJ1-3; D ambiguous. The source of this sequence is a girl between 2 and 10 years old in good health. CDR3 amino acids: CSARAGLLGSGSTIYF. CDR3 nucleotide sequence: TGCAGTGCTAGAGCCGGGCTACTAGGCTCTGGAAGCACCATATATTTT.